Following are 25 T cell receptor beta chains from one sample sequenced in a study of cytomegalovirus exposure and HLA in healthy donors. Primers for the PCR totalled 60 Vbeta and 13 Jbeta. The protocol was immunoSEQ multiplex PCR, while the TCRdb copy is restricted to in-frame clones and leaves out a portion. The sample records about 140,000 clones, about 80% being singletons. The sample taken for sequencing was PBMCs. Source of these receptors: a male donor in good health and CMV-seronegative.

The chain combines TRBV7-2 with TRBJ1-5, with D hard to call. Looked up from germline, CDR1 is SGHTA and CDR2 is FQGNSA. Trimming removed 1 base from V and 4 bases from J, with 8 bases in between. This CDR3 contains 14 residues. The DNA of the CDR3 is TGTGCCAGCAGCTTAGTAGGAGAAAATCAGCCCCAGCATTTT. This encodes CASSLVGENQPQHF.

CDR3 sequence reads: CASSLVSGQSYEQYF. The CDR3 nucleotides are TGCGCCAGCAGCTTGGTATCCGGACAGTCGTACGAGCAGTACTTC. V is TRBV5-1 and J is TRBJ2-7; D is possibly TRBD1 (6 bases). The V end was cut by 0 bases, the J end by 4 bases, with 14 bases between. The CDR3 length is 15 residues. From germline, CDR1 is SGHRS and CDR2 YFSETQ.

V gene TRBV6-1 combines with J gene TRBJ2-1; 13 nucleotides match TRBD2. Trimming cost V 6 bases and J 10 bases; bases outside gene matches: 6. The CDR3 consists of 14 residues. Germline CDR1 is MNHNS and CDR2 is SASEGT. The CDR3 loop reads CASRRTSGGDEQFF. The CDR3 DNA reads as TGTGCCAGCAGAAGGACTAGCGGGGGAGACGAGCAGTTCTTC.

The chain carries TRBV18 and TRBJ2-7; D may be TRBD1 (5 bases). V gave up 6 bases and J gave up 1 base, with 10 bases separating them. This CDR3 spans 13 amino acids. From germline, CDR1 is KGHSH and CDR2 LQKENI. The CDR3 protein is CASSGRGSYEQYF. The CDR3, as DNA: TGTGCCAGCTCGGGAAGGGGATCCTACGAGCAGTACTTC.

This chain links TRBV4-3 with TRBJ2-7, with a possible D match to TRBD1 (6 bases). The ends were cut back, 2 bases at V and 4 bases at J, with 12 bases in the middle. The CDR3 sequence is 14 residues long. Germline CDR1 and CDR2: LGHNA and YSLEER. CDR3 region: CASSQTRTAYEQYF. CDR3 nucleotide sequence: TGCGCCAGCAGCCAAACCCGGACAGCATACGAGCAGTACTTC.

The rearrangement links TRBV4-3 to TRBJ2-3, with TRBD2 matching 7 bases. The CDR3 is 16 residues long. CDR1 and CDR2 (germline): LGHNA, YSLEER. V lost 3 bases to trimming and J lost 2 bases; unmatched junction nucleotides: 8. The CDR3 sequence is CASSQGGGLHTDTQYF. CDR3 DNA: TGCGCCAGCAGCCAGGGGGGGGGACTACACACAGATACGCAGTATTTT.

The rearrangement joins TRBV13 to TRBJ2-3; 9 bases fit TRBD2. This CDR3 is built from 20 residues. The J segment lost 0 bases and the V segment lost 5 bases, leaving 18 bases of the junction unmatched. Germline CDR1 PRHDT, CDR2 FYEKMQ (reference sequence). As DNA, the CDR3 is TGTGCCAGCAGCCCCTCTCGGGCGGGGGGGCTTCCATCCAGCACAGATACGCAGTATTTT. This gives the protein CASSPSRAGGLPSSTDTQYF.

The gene calls are TRBV2 and TRBJ1-5; D is unresolved. Germline CDR1 and CDR2: SNHLY and FYNNEI. Deletions cut 7 bases from V and 0 bases from J, with 13 bases between. This CDR3 comprises 15 residues. The chain's CDR3 is CASTLGPISNQPQHF. CDR3 in DNA: TGTGCCAGCACCCTGGGCCCAATTAGCAATCAGCCCCAGCATTTT.

J is TRBJ1-2 and V is TRBV13; a possible D gene is TRBD1 (5 bases). Trimming removed 0 bases from V and 4 bases from J, with 9 bases in between. CDR1 PRHDT and CDR2 FYEKMQ come from the germline V gene (reference sequence). There are 14 residues in the CDR3. This CDR3 is CASSLGQGPYGYTF. The CDR3 bases are TGTGCCAGCAGCTTAGGCCAGGGCCCCTATGGCTACACCTTC.

As to this clone: The identical CDR3 is also encoded by other nucleotide sequences in the sample. V is TRBV11-2 and J is TRBJ1-4, with TRBD1 matching over 8 bases. CDR1 is SGHAT and CDR2 is FQNNGV in the germline V gene. Trimming removed 0 bases from V and 8 bases from J; junction bases left unmatched: 2. This CDR3 has 14 amino acids. The CDR3 DNA is TGTGCCAGCAGCTTAGACAGGGGGCGAGAAAAACTGTTTTTT. It is translated as CASSLDRGREKLFF.

This chain links TRBV9 with TRBJ1-6, with D hard to call. Germline loops: CDR1 SGDLS, CDR2 YYNGEE. The CDR3 sequence is 11 residues long. V lost 1 base to trimming and J lost 11 bases, with 4 bases between them. The CDR3, as DNA: TGTGCCAGCAGCGTATATACACCCCTCCACTTT. Translation gives CASSVYTPLHF.

V and J are TRBV28 and TRBJ2-7; 9 bases fit TRBD1. After removal of 6 bases from V and 6 bases from J, the junction contained 6 bases not matched to a gene. Germline V gene sequence: CDR1 MDHEN, CDR2 SYDVKM. The CDR3 runs to 13 residues. For the CDR3, the DNA is TGTGCCAGCAGCCCGGGACAGGGAACCGAGCAGTACTTC. Translating it yields CASSPGQGTEQYF.

The chain combines TRBV30 with TRBJ1-2, with unresolved D. V lost 4 bases to trimming and J lost 4 bases, with 19 bases between them. Germline-derived CDR1 and CDR2 are GTSNPN and SVGIG (reference sequence). The CDR3 totals 15 residues. The DNA for the CDR3 is TGTGCCTGGACCCCCCTACCACGCAACCTCTATGGCTACACCTTC. Translating it yields CAWTPLPRNLYGYTF. Based on the CDR3 plus reference TRBV30 and TRBJ1-2, the full variable domain is SQTIHQWPATLVQPVGSPLSLECTVEGTSNPNLYWYRQAAGRGLQLLFYSVGIGQISSEVPQNLSASRPQDRQFILSSKKLLLSDSGFYLCAWTPLPRNLYGYTFGSGTRLTVV.

With respect to this clone: This sample also contains other DNA sequences that code for the same CDR3. The chain is built from TRBV11-2 and TRBJ2-1; TRBD2 aligns across 13 bases. This CDR3 spans 15 amino acids. V was pared by 3 bases and J by 8 bases, with 4 bases of the junction left unmatched. Germline CDR1 is SGHAT and CDR2 is FQNNGV. CDR3 bases: TGTGCCAGCAGCTTTTCCGGGACTAGCGGGGATGAGCAGTTCTTC. This encodes CASSFSGTSGDEQFF.

Turning to this clone: One junction end does not reproduce the germline sequence, and a read error may be involved. This rearrangement joins TRBV4-3 to TRBJ1-2, with D tentatively TRBD1 (5 bases). This CDR3 is built from 14 residues. The V gene's germline CDR1 is LGHNA and CDR2 YSLEER. The CDR3 sequence: CASSQDWYAQGPDF. The DNA of the CDR3 is TGCGCCAGCAGCCAAGATTGGTACGCGCAGGGTCCTGACTTC.

The chain uses TRBV5-6 and TRBJ2-5; TRBD2 matches at 10 bases. Germline trimming cut 9 bases from V and 4 bases from J; bases unmatched to any gene: 12. The germline CDR1 and CDR2 sequences are SGHDT and YYEEEE. The CDR3 is 15 residues long. The CDR3 DNA sequence: TGTGCCACCCGGAACAGCGGGGGGGCAGGAGAGACCCAGTACTTC. Translation: CATRNSGGAGETQYF.

This clone was counted a single time. The rearrangement uses TRBV7-9 and TRBJ2-1; TRBD2 is a possible D gene (6 bases). This CDR3 contains 14 residues. CDR1 SEHNR and CDR2 FQNEAQ come from the germline V gene (reference sequence). V was cut by 1 base and J by 5 bases, with 9 bases left in between. CDR3 sequence (DNA): TGTGCCAGCAGCTTAGATGGAGGGGACAATGAGCAGTTCTTC. Protein sequence: CASSLDGGDNEQFF. Full variable domain (outside the CDR3, taken from reference TRBV7-9 and TRBJ2-1): DTGVSQNPRHKITKRGQNVTFRCDPISEHNRLYWYRQTLGQGPEFLTYFQNEAQLEKSRLLSDRFSAERPKGSFSTLEIQRTEQGDSAMYLCASSLDGGDNEQFFGPGTRLTVL.

V is TRBV7-8 and J is TRBJ1-1; maybe TRBD1 (5 bases). V shed 4 bases and J shed 7 bases, with 10 bases lying between them. This CDR3 spans 12 amino acids. Germline CDR1 reads SGHVS; CDR2 reads FQNEAQ. The DNA for the CDR3 is TGTGCCAGCAGCTATGACAGCGTTGAAGCTTTCTTT. Encoded protein: CASSYDSVEAFF.

This clone has a single count. The chain uses TRBV6-6 and TRBJ2-3; a possible D gene is TRBD1 (5 bases). This CDR3 spans 11 amino acids. Germline V gene lookup returns CDR1 MNHNY and CDR2 SVGAGI (reference sequence). V gave up 8 bases and J gave up 6 bases, with 9 bases separating them. In DNA, the CDR3 is TGTGCCAGCGGCAGGGTCGATACGCAGTATTTT. Amino acid sequence: CASGRVDTQYF.

J is TRBJ1-4 and V is TRBV11-2, with TRBD1 as a possible D gene (5 bases). CDR1 is SGHAT and CDR2 is FQNNGV in the germline V gene. Trimming removed 5 bases from V and 6 bases from J, with 13 bases in between. The CDR3 is made up of 14 amino acids. CDR3 DNA sequence: TGTGCCAGCAGCCCAGGACACCCTGATGAAAAACTGTTTTTT. It is translated as CASSPGHPDEKLFF. Complete variable domain (other parts from reference TRBV11-2 and TRBJ1-4): EAGVAQSPRYKIIEKRQSVAFWCNPISGHATLYWYQQILGQGPKLLIQFQNNGVVDDSQLPKDRFSAERLKGVDSTLKIQPAKLEDSAVYLCASSPGHPDEKLFFGSGTQLSVL.

V gene TRBV6-5 combines with J gene TRBJ1-2, with D uncertain. There are 11 residues in the CDR3. The germline gives CDR1 MNHEY, CDR2 SVGAGI. Between the trimmed V and J ends, which lost 5 bases and 4 bases, there was a span of 5 bases. Written as DNA, the CDR3 is TGTGCCAGCAGTGGGCTCTATGGCTACACCTTC. Translated, it gives CASSGLYGYTF.

For the CDR3, the DNA is TGCGCCAGCAGCCCAGACAGGGTCCCCGGGGAGCTGTTTTTT. This encodes CASSPDRVPGELFF. The chain recombines TRBV4-3 with TRBJ2-2, with 7 bases fitting TRBD1. Germline V gene data show CDR1 as LGHNA and CDR2 as YSLEER. V lost 4 bases and J lost 6; bases outside the gene matches: 5. This CDR3 is built from 14 residues.

This clone has just a few counts. V usage is TRBV11-1 and J usage is TRBJ2-7, with 9 bases identical to TRBD1. The V and J ends lost 5 bases and 3 bases, in that order; junction bases with no gene match: 8. The CDR3 covers 15 residues. The V gene's germline CDR1 is SGHAT and CDR2 FQDESV (reference sequence). Here the CDR3 DNA reads TGTGCCAGCAGCCCACAGGGGGCGAGCGGCTACGAGCAGTACTTC. The encoded protein is CASSPQGASGYEQYF.

The J gene is TRBJ2-5, the V gene TRBV6-1, with TRBD1 identical over 7 bases. J was trimmed by 1 base and V by 4 bases; bases with no gene match: 3. CDR3 length: 14 amino acids. Germline assignment: CDR1 MNHNS and CDR2 SASEGT. CDR3 residues: CASSVGQIQETQYF. The CDR3, as DNA: TGTGCCAGCAGTGTGGGACAGATCCAAGAGACCCAGTACTTC.

J is TRBJ2-5 and V is TRBV9, with 14 bases matching TRBD2. The junction had 5 bases not matched to a gene; V was cut back by 2 bases and J by 5 bases. This CDR3 is 16 amino acids long. Germline lookup yields CDR1 SGDLS and CDR2 YYNGEE. The CDR3 region is CASSVRLAGGPETQYF. CDR3 nucleotides: TGTGCCAGCAGCGTCCGACTAGCGGGGGGGCCGGAGACCCAGTACTTC. Full variable domain (outside the CDR3, taken from reference TRBV9 and TRBJ2-5): DSGVTQTPKHLITATGQRVTLRCSPRSGDLSVYWYQQSLDQGLQFLIQYYNGEERAKGNILERFSAQQFPDLHSELNLSSLELGDSALYFCASSVRLAGGPETQYFGPGTRLLVL.